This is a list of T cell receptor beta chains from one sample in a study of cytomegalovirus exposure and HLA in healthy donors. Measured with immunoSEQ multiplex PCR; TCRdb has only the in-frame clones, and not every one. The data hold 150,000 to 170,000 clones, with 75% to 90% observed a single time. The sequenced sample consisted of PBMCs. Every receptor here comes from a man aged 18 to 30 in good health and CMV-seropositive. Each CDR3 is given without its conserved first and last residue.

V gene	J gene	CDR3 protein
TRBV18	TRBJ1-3	ASSQIPGQGSGNTIY
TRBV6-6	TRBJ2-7	ASSSQGGEQY
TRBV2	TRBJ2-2	ASSELRGMGELF
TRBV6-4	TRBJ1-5	ASSREFNQPQH
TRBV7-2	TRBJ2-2	ASSPDRGNTGELF
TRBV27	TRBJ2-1	ASSFGLGLGNEQF
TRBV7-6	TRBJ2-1	ASSSPLAGGF
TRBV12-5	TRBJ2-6	ASGLGQGATGANVLT
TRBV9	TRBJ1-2	ASSAATGVLRGYT
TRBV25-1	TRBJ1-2	ASSDSGVLYGYT
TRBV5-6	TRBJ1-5	ASSPRGRDNQPQH
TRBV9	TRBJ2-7	ASSVGGGPPYEQY
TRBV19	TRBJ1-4	ASSIPGQINEKLF
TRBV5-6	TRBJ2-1	ASSSPGLAAYNEQF
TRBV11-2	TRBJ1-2	ASSLEQGANYGYT
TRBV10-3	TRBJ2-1	AISESGGPSPFNEQF
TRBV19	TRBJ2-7	ASSISGGENLPYEQY
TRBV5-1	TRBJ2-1	ASSFRLADSNEQF
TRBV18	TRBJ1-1	ASSPDVKGAEAF
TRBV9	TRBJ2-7	ASSVGREDSHEQY
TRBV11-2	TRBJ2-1	ASSSFSLTGSSWGEQF
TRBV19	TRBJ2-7	ASSILEGSRYEQY
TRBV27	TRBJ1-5	ASSLLGGNQPQH
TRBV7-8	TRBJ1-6	ASSRRPGRNGPLGSPLH
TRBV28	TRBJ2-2	ASSLRASGARMAGELF
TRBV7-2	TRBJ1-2	ASSPRTGGVHGYT
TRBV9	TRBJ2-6	ASSVARGFDPIGANVLT
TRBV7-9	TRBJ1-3	ASSSGISSGNTIY